This T cell receptor (beta chain) was obtained from a study of cytomegalovirus exposure and HLA in healthy donors (dated by TCRdb to 2017 to 2019). About the full investigation: In an earlier analysis of approximately 640 of the donors, 276 Gb of sequence data and 90 million to 120 million unique TCR beta sequences from roughly 180 million T cells were reported. A later analysis re-examined previously published TCR beta repertoires from more than 650 donors and added high-resolution HLA genotyping to investigate patterns of TCR occurrence. Roughly 300 gigabases of sequencing data and about 92 million unique TCR sequences made up an early release that covered nearly 650 HLA-typed donors. An earlier analysis of roughly 600 of the donors used high-throughput TCR beta sequencing to judge whether each TCR beta V gene segment behaved as functional or pseudogenic. The later analysis used no new phenotypic data to find candidate immune exposures, relying instead on TCR beta sequences and their occurrence across donors. The study profiled the T cell repertoires of about 640 subjects by immunosequencing and related them to cytomegalovirus serostatus. Class I and class II HLA loci were covered by the typing at four-digit resolution. Because of strong linkage in the cohort, 4 to 6 DR-DQ haplotypes were treated as single units for association and clustering. In a later genetic analysis, genome-wide SNP genotypes for about 60% of the 666 donors were used, and that subset was treated as a discovery cohort. Of the 300 to 450 genotyped donors, 75% to 85% were placed in the genetic ancestry cluster associated with self-reported Caucasian donors. Donor age, sex, ethnicity and CMV serostatus were collected together with the repertoire data. The study aimed to test whether cataloging public T cell receptors could reveal signatures of past pathogen exposure. Besides the first cohort of under 700 subjects, a separate validation cohort made up of over 95 different subjects was used. The study combined high-throughput TCR immunosequencing, statistical association of individual TCRs with disease status, and machine learning to predict cytomegalovirus infection status. Typing coverage varied by locus: roughly 629-640 donors for A, B, C, DRB1 and DQB1; more than 500 for DQA1; some 610 for DPA1; 400 to 480 for DPB1. All discovery cohort repertoires had been generated on a single sequencing platform. On average, roughly 250,000 unique TCR beta nucleotide sequences were sequenced per donor among some 430 genotyped donors of the cohort, with about 17% of those sequences being non-productive. Study-wide conclusions, independent of this receptor: In a later analysis, HLA-associated TCR beta chains were found to be more clonally expanded and to have lower generation probabilities than equally common non-associated chains. The only immune exposure information available for the cohort was CMV serostatus. Assigning TCR associations to individual alleles was difficult when HLA alleles, especially DR and DQ, strongly co-occurred. The sequencing pipeline was judged likely to have produced a cluster of highly shared sequence variants as a technical artifact. In the study, some 160 TCR beta chains were listed as associated with cytomegalovirus. While some public TCRs were present in many individuals, most TCR sequences turned up only very rarely across donors. According to the authors, the approach could potentially be generalized to other disease states and immunological phenotypes. Because counts were too low, about 18 rarely observed V segments, including chromosome 9 orphons, were excluded from the earlier analysis of around 590 of the donors. In a later genetic analysis, fewer N-insertions in productive TCRs were reported among donors in an Asian-associated ancestry cluster than the roughly 640-donor mean. Because some donors lacked HLA typing at each locus, the association tests relied only on the typed subset. In an earlier analysis of more than 500 of the donors, most TCR beta V segments appeared in productive rearrangements about 90% or about 30% of the time, broadly matching IMGT annotations. Roughly uniform sequencing depth across donors was assumed in presence/absence analyses, although this assumption may not hold. Linkage disequilibrium might explain the correlated functional status among segregating V segments, but an unknown experimental factor could not be excluded. A few of the identified cytomegalovirus-associated TCR beta chains were confirmed in vitro to be specific for cytomegalovirus antigens. A further reported finding was that TCR beta sequences accurately predicted the HLA-A and HLA-B alleles for most subjects in the first cohort. According to a later analysis, parvovirus B19, influenza, CMV and Epstein-Barr virus appeared linked to several top co-occurrence clusters. A later analysis found that most CMV-associated TCR beta chains appeared HLA-restricted, with HLA associations seemingly driven largely by CMV exposure. In a later analysis, TCR association rates were found to vary across HLA loci, with the most associated TCRs seen for DRB1 alleles and the fewest for HLA-C alleles. V-gene and J-gene trimming of TCR beta chains was associated with a missense DCLRE1C variant in a later genetic analysis, and the association was replicated in an independent cohort. The classifier was reported to diagnose cytomegalovirus status with high specificity and sensitivity in both the original and validation cohorts. At a false discovery rate of 0.05, a later analysis linked around 17,000 TCR beta sequences to specific HLA alleles. Because the 87-base-pair reads could not distinguish some IMGT-functional V segments, including TRBV6-2 and TRBV6-3, those segments were excluded. In this cohort, only TCR beta chains were sequenced, and detectable features were limited by the absence of alpha or paired-chain data.

About this clone: It lacks a known antigen. One base away there is no much larger clone; base qualities are not given.

The library was generated by the immunoSEQ multiplex PCR assay. The multiplex PCR relied on a mix of 60 forward primers for TCR Vbeta segments and 13 reverse primers for TCR Jbeta segments. The CDR3 region of rearranged TCR beta genes was amplified from genomic DNA with a multiplex PCR assay. On the Illumina HiSeq System, the amplified TCR beta libraries were sequenced as 87-base-pair reads. Regarding the original processing steps: In a later analysis, tens of millions of unique TCR beta chains were counted across the 690 or so repertoires, and roughly 11 million of these chains were shared by at least two donors. Raw reads were error-corrected and collapsed into unique sequences by a nearest-neighbor algorithm in which closely related sequences were merged to remove PCR and sequencing errors. V, D and J gene segments were assigned by aligning CDR3 sequences to IMGT reference sequences. For a sequence to be retained, at least a six-nucleotide match to both a V gene segment and a J gene segment was required. Rearrangements were classified as productive when the CDR3 lacked stop codons and remained in frame with V and J, and all other rearrangements were classified as non-productive. Following IMGT convention, CDR3 was defined as the stretch from the second conserved V-encoded cysteine up to the conserved J-encoded phenylalanine. In an earlier analysis of 500 to 650 of the donors, sequences lacking an unambiguous match to a single V gene segment were excluded. In an earlier analysis of roughly 500 of the donors, V segments were called functional above 56.7% productive rearrangements and were called segregating when the between-donor standard deviation exceeded 5%. A statistical classification framework was built to diagnose cytomegalovirus status from the catalog of TCR beta chain sequences. In a later analysis, TCR nucleotide sequences were compared against IMGT/GENE-DB human TR gene sequences so that V and J genes could be assigned. A later analysis assigned CDR3 sequences and most-parsimonious VDJ recombination scenarios with the TCRdist pipeline. A later analysis defined each TCR beta chain by its CDR3 amino acid sequence plus V-gene family, and excluded reads lacking a unique V-gene family. A later analysis removed 592 highly shared, low-generation-probability nucleotide sequences to deal with suspected cross-contamination and a sequencing artifact. A later analysis calculated a clonal expansion index for each public chain from normalized within-repertoire ranks of inferred template counts. A later analysis computed generation probabilities with a VDJ recombination model fitted to out-of-frame rearrangements, and checked the results against IGoR. A later analysis scored TCR-TCR, TCR-HLA and TCR-CMV co-occurrence with hypergeometric tests, applying a repertoire-size bias correction to TCR pairs. A later analysis estimated false discovery rates by permuting HLA or CMV assignments 20 times. In a later analysis, co-occurring TCRs were grouped with DBSCAN, and TCRdist sequence similarity was added when clustering was performed within HLA-allele-positive subsets. Repertoires with fewer than 30,000 or more than 120,000 public chains were left out of co-occurrence clustering, as were five repertoires with anomalous nucleotide sharing. Drawn from immuneACCESS, this table holds only the in-frame rearrangements with V and J called that TCRdb kept. Clones are partly lost; checked studies trace under half to an unresolved V gene and leave the rest unexplained. That table gives V, J and clone size, and the DNA gave D and trimming. The sample data list more than 95,000 clones, and 55% to 75% of these were observed just once. The ten largest clones capture 3.5% to 4.5% of the sample.

The cohort consisted of fewer than 700 healthy bone marrow donors. At the time of sampling, every cohort member was nominally healthy, though immune exposures that went unrecorded were likely present. The donor was CMV seronegative and belonged to the group of 380 or so seronegative cohort members. A peripheral blood sample was provided by each donor, and peripheral blood mononuclear cells were used for TCR beta sequencing. Genomic DNA extraction from the blood cell samples was performed with the Qiagen DNeasy Blood Extraction Kit. Counted from cysteine to phenylalanine, this CDR3 has 16 amino acids. Just the 48-base CDR3 DNA is kept, in frame starting at base 1. Per the germline V gene, SGHRS is the CDR1 and YFSETQ is the CDR2. V gives up 0 bases and J gives up 0 bases, and the segment between their germline ends measures 7 bases.

The receptor chain draws on TRBV5-1 and TRBJ1-6, with the D gene call left open. Sequences were obtained from PBMCs. This clonotype was obtained from a man aged 25-45 years in good health and CMV-seronegative. This receptor has the CDR3 CASSLGTSSYNSPLHF. The DNA sequence is given as TGCGCCAGCAGCTTGGGGACTAGCTCCTATAATTCACCCCTCCACTTT.